This T cell receptor beta chain was retrieved from a study of cytomegalovirus exposure and HLA in healthy donors. This clone was seen only a few times. What it binds is unknown. Study outcomes and limitations: In an earlier analysis, about 90% or about 30%: the productive usage of most TCR beta V segments. The authors later found most CMV-associated TCR beta chains appeared HLA-restricted.

Between the trimmed V and J ends, which lost 4 bases and 4 bases, there was a span of 16 bases. This CDR3 spans 15 amino acids. CDR1 is SGHTA, CDR2 FQGTGA, per germline. The PCR used 60 Vbeta and 13 Jbeta primers. The method was immunoSEQ multiplex PCR; TCRdb's version includes in-frame clones alone and lacks a portion of them. The sample comprises approximately 150,000 clones, approximately 82% of which are singletons, and under 10% rests with the top ten. Sequenced material: PBMCs. This clonotype was obtained from a woman aged 55 to 70 in good health and CMV-seropositive. J is TRBJ1-2 and V is TRBV7-3; no clear D gene. CDR3 bases: TGTGCCAGCAGCTCCGGGAGTAACCTTGGCTATGGCTACACCTTC. Translation: CASSSGSNLGYGYTF.